Listed below are T cell receptor beta chains from one sample, sequenced in a study of blood T cell repertoires in COVID-19. Clones were sequenced by immunoSEQ multiplex PCR, and TCRdb holds only the in-frame ones, with some missing. The sample shows 120,000 or so clones, around 85% of them seen only once. Input material: peripheral blood. The receptors stem from a man over 45 with acute or convalescent COVID-19. The CDR3 runs from the conserved cysteine through the conserved F or W. Each record gives: clone size, J gene, V gene, D gene, CDR3 protein, CDR3 DNA. A D gene is named only where the DNA matches it firmly. Not all rows give a size; the values are once, few, many and, for expanded clones, a class.

size: .
J: TRBJ1-2
V: TRBV3-1/TRBV3-2
D: .
CDR3: CASSHGQGYFPGYTF
DNA: TGTGCCAGCAGCCACGGGCAGGGGTATTTCCCTGGCTACACCTTC

size: .
J: TRBJ2-7
V: TRBV28
D: TRBD1
CDR3: CASSLGDRGVSYEQYF
DNA: TGTGCCAGCAGTTTAGGGGACAGGGGAGTCAGCTACGAGCAGTACTTC

size: once
J: TRBJ2-7
V: TRBV12-3/TRBV12-4
D: .
CDR3: CASSLLTYEQYF
DNA: TGTGCCAGCAGTTTATTAACTTACGAGCAGTACTTC

size: .
J: TRBJ2-4
V: TRBV9
D: .
CDR3: CASSVWGDSSAKKNIQYF
DNA: TGTGCCAGCAGCGTATGGGGGGATTCGTCGGCCAAAAAAAACATTCAGTACTTC

size: .
J: TRBJ2-1
V: TRBV11-3
D: TRBD1
CDR3: CASSLPGGLEQFF
DNA: TGTGCCAGCAGCTTACCAGGGGGCCTCGAGCAGTTCTTC

size: .
J: TRBJ1-1
V: TRBV28
D: .
CDR3: CASSVAAEAFF
DNA: TGTGCCAGCAGTGTAGCGGCTGAAGCTTTCTTT

size: .
J: TRBJ1-2
V: TRBV7-9
D: TRBD1
CDR3: CASSLVGTGDGYTF
DNA: TGTGCCAGCAGCTTAGTTGGGACAGGGGATGGCTACACCTTC

size: .
J: TRBJ2-2
V: TRBV4-2
D: TRBD1
CDR3: CASSQTRRTGPADGELFF
DNA: TGTGCCAGCAGCCAAACTCGAAGGACAGGGCCCGCGGACGGGGAGCTGTTTTTT

size: .
J: TRBJ2-2
V: TRBV2
D: .
CDR3: CASSESGEDTGELFF
DNA: TGTGCCAGCAGTGAATCCGGGGAGGACACCGGGGAGCTGTTTTTT

size: once
J: TRBJ1-2
V: TRBV4-1
D: .
CDR3: CASSQAGRDKANYGYTF
DNA: TGCGCCAGCAGCCAAGCAGGACGGGACAAAGCTAACTATGGCTACACCTTC

size: .
J: TRBJ2-2
V: TRBV27
D: TRBD2
CDR3: CASKLLAGVTGELFF
DNA: TGTGCCAGCAAACTACTAGCGGGAGTCACCGGGGAGCTGTTTTTT

size: once
J: TRBJ2-7
V: TRBV7-9
D: TRBD2
CDR3: CASSPRTSGGSSYEQYF
DNA: TGTGCCAGCAGCCCTAGGACTAGCGGGGGCAGCTCCTACGAGCAGTACTTC

size: few
J: TRBJ2-5
V: TRBV29-1
D: .
CDR3: CSVGDRGGDSSGTQYF
DNA: TGCAGCGTTGGGGATCGAGGGGGGGACTCCTCCGGGACCCAGTACTTC

size: .
J: TRBJ1-2
V: TRBV5-4
D: .
CDR3: CASSPGQTGDYGYTF
DNA: TGTGCCAGCAGCCCTGGACAGACCGGGGACTATGGCTACACCTTC

size: .
J: TRBJ2-3
V: TRBV20-1
D: .
CDR3: CSASLATDTQYF
DNA: TGCAGTGCTAGTCTAGCCACAGATACGCAGTATTTT

size: .
J: TRBJ1-5
V: TRBV30
D: TRBD1
CDR3: CAWSVTQGIQPQHF
DNA: TGTGCCTGGAGTGTAACACAGGGGATACAGCCCCAGCATTTT

size: .
J: TRBJ2-1
V: TRBV7-9
D: TRBD2
CDR3: CASRRTSGRALDNEQFF
DNA: TGTGCCAGCAGGCGGACTAGCGGGAGGGCCCTCGACAATGAGCAGTTCTTC

size: many
J: TRBJ1-6
V: TRBV3-1/TRBV3-2
D: .
CDR3: CASSQGQPNSPLHF
DNA: TGTGCCAGCAGCCAAGGACAACCTAATTCACCCCTCCACTTT

size: few
J: TRBJ1-3
V: TRBV10-3
D: TRBD1
CDR3: CASRPTGDSGNTIYF
DNA: TGTGCCTCTAGACCCACAGGGGACTCTGGAAACACCATATATTTT

size: .
J: TRBJ1-1
V: TRBV2
D: .
CDR3: CASTAAWRANTEAFF
DNA: TGTGCCAGCACGGCGGCCTGGCGGGCGAACACTGAAGCTTTCTTT

size: .
J: TRBJ2-1
V: TRBV6-5
D: .
CDR3: CASRAQGSRYNEQFF
DNA: TGTGCCAGCAGAGCGCAGGGGTCCCGCTACAATGAGCAGTTCTTC

size: .
J: TRBJ2-1
V: TRBV28
D: .
CDR3: CASSLLSSLSYNEQFF
DNA: TGTGCCAGCAGTTTATTGTCTAGCCTCTCCTACAATGAGCAGTTCTTC

size: .
J: TRBJ1-2
V: TRBV4-2
D: .
CDR3: CASSQERSLGYTF
DNA: TGTGCCAGCAGCCAAGAGAGGAGTTTAGGCTACACCTTC

size: .
J: TRBJ2-7
V: TRBV5-6
D: TRBD2
CDR3: CASSFGTSGGAYEQYF
DNA: TGTGCCAGCAGCTTTGGGACTAGCGGGGGGGCCTACGAGCAGTACTTC

size: .
J: TRBJ2-3
V: TRBV4-2
D: .
CDR3: CASSQDERNTDTQYF
DNA: TGTGCCAGCAGCCAAGATGAGCGGAACACAGATACGCAGTATTTT

size: .
J: TRBJ1-2
V: TRBV19
D: .
CDR3: CASSLLQAGGYGYTF
DNA: TGTGCCAGTAGTCTTCTACAGGCGGGGGGCTATGGCTACACCTTC

size: few
J: TRBJ2-6
V: TRBV12-1
D: .
CDR3: CASYIGRKPGANVLTF
DNA: TGTGCCAGCTACATTGGGAGGAAACCTGGGGCCAACGTCCTGACTTTC

size: .
J: TRBJ2-3
V: TRBV19
D: .
CDR3: CASSIVPGSSTDTQYF
DNA: TGTGCCAGTAGTATAGTCCCAGGATCTAGCACAGATACGCAGTATTTT

size: once
J: TRBJ1-6
V: TRBV11-2
D: .
CDR3: CASSQTGGRSPLHF
DNA: TGTGCCAGCAGCCAGACCGGGGGACGATCACCCCTCCACTTT

size: .
J: TRBJ1-1
V: TRBV19
D: TRBD1
CDR3: CASSIARGNTEAFF
DNA: TGTGCCAGTAGTATCGCCAGGGGGAATACTGAAGCTTTCTTT

size: .
J: TRBJ2-7
V: TRBV29-1
D: TRBD2
CDR3: CSGTSGGDSYEQYF
DNA: TGCAGCGGGACTAGCGGGGGGGACTCCTACGAGCAGTACTTC

size: .
J: TRBJ2-1
V: TRBV6-5
D: .
CDR3: CASTYGRRGVLFF
DNA: TGTGCCAGCACCTACGGGAGGAGGGGGGTTCTGTTCTTC

size: .
J: TRBJ2-2
V: TRBV9
D: .
CDR3: CASSVVGGPATGELFF
DNA: TGTGCCAGCAGCGTAGTTGGAGGGCCAGCCACCGGGGAGCTGTTTTTT

size: few
J: TRBJ2-7
V: TRBV9
D: TRBD2
CDR3: CASSLAGGPYEQYF
DNA: TGTGCCAGCAGCCTAGCGGGAGGGCCTTACGAGCAGTACTTC

size: .
J: TRBJ2-1
V: TRBV6-1
D: .
CDR3: CASSDYFIYSYNEQFF
DNA: TGTGCCAGCAGTGATTACTTCATCTACTCCTACAATGAGCAGTTCTTC

size: .
J: TRBJ1-2
V: TRBV19
D: TRBD1
CDR3: CASTEGQGASYTF
DNA: TGTGCCAGTACCGAGGGACAGGGGGCCAGCTACACCTTC

size: .
J: TRBJ1-4
V: TRBV30
D: .
CDR3: CAWSVRTRMFF
DNA: TGTGCCTGGAGTGTACGTACGAGAATGTTTTTT

size: .
J: TRBJ1-2
V: TRBV29-1
D: .
CDR3: CSVDPGNYGYTF
DNA: TGCAGCGTTGACCCGGGGAACTATGGCTACACCTTC

size: few
J: TRBJ2-5
V: TRBV5-5
D: .
CDR3: CASSRSQETQYF
DNA: TGTGCCAGCAGCAGGAGTCAAGAGACCCAGTACTTC

size: once
J: TRBJ2-7
V: TRBV5-1
D: TRBD1
CDR3: CASSPGQGLYEQYF
DNA: TGCGCCAGCAGCCCCGGACAGGGCCTCTACGAGCAGTACTTC

size: .
J: TRBJ1-3
V: TRBV6-2/TRBV6-3
D: .
CDR3: CASSYATEAGNTIYF
DNA: TGTGCCAGCAGTTACGCGACAGAGGCTGGAAACACCATATATTTT

size: .
J: TRBJ1-3
V: TRBV2
D: .
CDR3: CASALGQFSGNTIYF
DNA: TGTGCCAGCGCTCTCGGACAGTTCTCTGGAAACACCATATATTTT

size: .
J: TRBJ1-5
V: TRBV2
D: .
CDR3: CASSGEGNQPQHF
DNA: TGTGCCAGCAGTGGGGAGGGGAACCAGCCCCAGCATTTT

size: .
J: TRBJ2-2
V: TRBV11-2
D: .
CDR3: CASSRTVQELFF
DNA: TGTGCCAGCAGCAGGACAGTTCAGGAGCTGTTTTTT

size: .
J: TRBJ2-1
V: TRBV27
D: .
CDR3: CASRSVSNEQFF
DNA: TGTGCCAGCAGGTCGGTATCAAATGAGCAGTTCTTC